These 15 T cell receptor beta chains share one sample of origin, sequenced in a study of blood T cell repertoires in COVID-19. TCRdb's copy holds only in-frame clones and misses some; the assay was immunoSEQ multiplex PCR. The data show some 43,000 clones, roughly four fifths seen once. Sequenced input: peripheral blood. These receptors all stem from a woman aged 55-75 years with acute or convalescent COVID-19.

The rearrangement uses TRBV20-1 and TRBJ2-3, with D uncertain. Germline loops: CDR1 DFQATT, CDR2 SNEGSKA (reference sequence). Trimming left V 7 bases short and J 4 bases short, with 9 bases between. The CDR3 totals 11 residues. The CDR3 is CSVLVADTQYF. The CDR3, as DNA: TGCAGTGTCTTAGTAGCAGATACGCAGTATTTT.

V usage is TRBV6-5 and J usage is TRBJ1-6; 8 positions match TRBD1. The junction had 9 bases not matched to a gene; V was cut back by 6 bases and J by 8 bases. The CDR3 consists of 15 residues. Germline V gene sequence: CDR1 MNHEY, CDR2 SVGAGI. This CDR3 is CASRPRQGTDSPLHF. For the CDR3, the DNA is TGTGCCAGCAGGCCCCGACAGGGGACGGATTCACCCCTCCACTTT.

In DNA form, the CDR3 reads TGTGCCAGCAGCCCAGGGGGGGGACAGGCGAACTTACCCCTCCACTTT. This encodes CASSPGGGQANLPLHF. The V gene is TRBV5-4, the J gene TRBJ1-6, with 8 nucleotides matching TRBD1. Germline values: CDR1 SGHNT, CDR2 YYREEE (reference sequence). This CDR3 is built from 16 residues. The junction had 15 bases not matched to a gene; V was cut back by 4 bases and J by 12 bases. Looking up the rest from reference TRBV5-4 and TRBJ1-6 gives the full variable domain: ETGVTQSPTHLIKTRGQQVTLRCSSQSGHNTVSWYQQALGQGPQFIFQYYREEENGRGNFPPRFSGLQFPNYSSELNVNALELDDSALYLCASSPGGGQANLPLHFGNGTRLTVT.

The V gene is TRBV7-2, the J gene TRBJ2-3; 10 bases match TRBD2. CDR3 length equals 17 residues. The trim removed 1 base at V and 3 bases at J, leaving 7 bases unmatched. CDR1 is SGHTA and CDR2 is FQGNSA in the germline V gene. CDR3 sequence: CASSLVTSSGGTDTQYF. The DNA for the CDR3 is TGTGCCAGCAGCTTAGTAACTAGTAGCGGGGGGACAGATACGCAGTATTTT.

This chain connects TRBV9 to TRBJ1-2; a weak D match, TRBD1 (6 bases). Germline V gene data show CDR1 as SGDLS and CDR2 as YYNGEE. Trimming pared 6 bases from V and 5 bases from J, leaving 20 bases between. The CDR3 covers 15 residues. DNA for the CDR3: TGTGCCAGCACCCAGGGCGGGGGCGCAGGGTATGGCTACACCTTC. Its protein product is CASTQGGGAGYGYTF.

The chain links TRBV21-1 to TRBJ2-1; the table's D call TRBD2 went unverified against the DNA. TRBV21-1 constitutes a pseudogene. The CDR3 covers 23 residues. In nucleotides, the CDR3 is TGTGCCAGCAGCAATGGCAGGGGACCGACTAGCGGGGATTACTACAGCTCCTACAATGAGCAGTTCTTC. It yields the protein CASSNGRGPTSGDYYSSYNEQFF.

V gene TRBV30 combines with J gene TRBJ1-3; possibly TRBD1 for D (5 bases). The germline V gene encodes CDR1 GTSNPN and CDR2 SVGIG (reference sequence). The CDR3 is 15 residues long. The germline V and J ends were trimmed by 3 bases and 2 bases, with 14 bases remaining between them. The CDR3 sequence: CAWSRMSGAGNTIYF. As DNA, the CDR3 is TGTGCCTGGAGCCGGATGTCGGGGGCTGGAAACACCATATATTTT.

The chain is built from TRBV6-6 and TRBJ1-2; 7 bases are shared with TRBD1. Germline V CDR1 and CDR2: MNHNY, SVGAGI (reference sequence). J was trimmed by 7 bases and V by 4 bases; bases with no gene match: 9. The length of the CDR3 is 14 residues. CDR3 sequence (DNA): TGTGCCAGCAGTTCGGGCAGGGACAGAGGTGGCTACACCTTC. It is translated as CASSSGRDRGGYTF.

The rearrangement joins TRBV7-9 to TRBJ1-1; 7 nucleotides match TRBD1. Trimming removed 1 base from V and 7 bases from J; junction bases left unmatched: 3. Germline loops: CDR1 SEHNR, CDR2 FQNEAQ (reference sequence). The CDR3 totals 13 residues. The chain's CDR3 is CASSLGGGGEAFF. Here the CDR3 DNA reads TGTGCCAGCAGCTTAGGAGGGGGCGGTGAAGCTTTCTTT.

This rearrangement joins TRBV7-9 to TRBJ2-6; TRBD1 matches 11 bases. This CDR3 contains 17 residues. V was clipped by 11 bases and J by 2 bases; unmatched bases: 11. Germline-derived CDR1 and CDR2 are SEHNR and FQNEAQ (reference sequence). CDR3 loop: CAVREPGQGAGANVLTF. CDR3 bases: TGTGCCGTCCGAGAGCCGGGACAGGGGGCTGGGGCCAACGTCCTGACTTTC.

A word on this clone: This likely comes from a read error, as the CDR3 has no conserved phenylalanine or tryptophan at its end. It is unclear where the CDR3 begins or ends on the DNA, so no DNA is shown, and the CDR3 is as TCRdb lists it. The chain employs TRBV24-1 and TRBJ1-2. CDR1 and CDR2 from the germline V gene are KGHDR and SFDVKD. The CDR3 sequence runs 9 residues, both termini included. CDR3: CATSGPRDC.

The V and J genes are TRBV6-5 and TRBJ2-3; TRBD2 aligns across 8 bases. V lost 4 bases to trimming and J lost 3 bases; unmatched junction nucleotides: 6. The germline V gene has CDR1 MNHEY and CDR2 SVGAGI. This CDR3 contains 15 residues. The CDR3 here is CASSLGRGVTDTQYF. In DNA form, the CDR3 reads TGTGCCAGCAGTTTGGGGCGGGGGGTAACAGATACGCAGTATTTT.

CDR3: CAPSGDRSGDGYTF. The CDR3 DNA is TGTGCCCCATCCGGGGACAGGTCGGGTGATGGCTACACCTTC. This chain connects TRBV27 to TRBJ1-2; 8 bases are shared with TRBD1. Trimming cost V 11 bases and J 6 bases; bases outside gene matches: 14. This CDR3 has 14 residues. Germline-derived CDR1 and CDR2 are MNHEY and SMNVEV (reference sequence).

This rearrangement joins TRBV6-1 to TRBJ1-1, with D possibly TRBD1 on 5 matching bases. The CDR3 has 13 amino acids. Germline values: CDR1 MNHNS, CDR2 SASEGT. Trimming took off 1 base at V and 4 bases at J, with 7 bases between the two ends. The CDR3 protein is CASSEGRATEAFF. The CDR3 region has the DNA TGTGCCAGCAGTGAAGGCAGGGCCACTGAAGCTTTCTTT.

The chain combines TRBV11-2 with TRBJ1-1; D call uncertain. Deletions cut 4 bases from V and 9 bases from J, with 12 bases between. CDR1 SGHAT and CDR2 FQNNGV come from the germline V gene. The CDR3 is 12 residues long. The CDR3 DNA is TGTGCCAGCAGCTCTAGAGACCCCCAAGCTTTCTTT. Protein: CASSSRDPQAFF.